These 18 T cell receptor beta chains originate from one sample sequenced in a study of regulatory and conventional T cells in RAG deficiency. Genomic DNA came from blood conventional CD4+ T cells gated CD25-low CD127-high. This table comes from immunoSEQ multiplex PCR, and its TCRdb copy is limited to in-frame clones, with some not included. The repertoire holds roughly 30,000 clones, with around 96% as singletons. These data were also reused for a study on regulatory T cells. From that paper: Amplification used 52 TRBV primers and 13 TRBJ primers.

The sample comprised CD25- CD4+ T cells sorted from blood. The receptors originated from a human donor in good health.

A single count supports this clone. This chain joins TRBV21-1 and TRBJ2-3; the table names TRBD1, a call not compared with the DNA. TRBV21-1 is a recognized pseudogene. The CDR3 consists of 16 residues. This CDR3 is CASSQKGLDNLDTQYF. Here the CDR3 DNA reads TGTGCCAGCAGCCAAAAGGGGTTGGATAACCTAGATACGCAGTATTTT.

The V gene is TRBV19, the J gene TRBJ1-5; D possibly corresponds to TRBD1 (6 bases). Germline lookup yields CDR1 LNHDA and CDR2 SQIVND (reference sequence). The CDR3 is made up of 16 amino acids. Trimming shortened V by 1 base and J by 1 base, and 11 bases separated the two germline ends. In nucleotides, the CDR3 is TGTGCCAGTAGTATAGCACGGACAGCCAGCAATCAGCCCCAGCATTTT. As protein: CASSIARTASNQPQHF. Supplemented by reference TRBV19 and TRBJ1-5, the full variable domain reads DGGITQSPKYLFRKEGQNVTLSCEQNLNHDAMYWYRQDPGQGLRLIYYSQIVNDFQKGDIAEGYSVSREKKESFPLTVTSAQKNPTAFYLCASSIARTASNQPQHFGDGTRLSIL.

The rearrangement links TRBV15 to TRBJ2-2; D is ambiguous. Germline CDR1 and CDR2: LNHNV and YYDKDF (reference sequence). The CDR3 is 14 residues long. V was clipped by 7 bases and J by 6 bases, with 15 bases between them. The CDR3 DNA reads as TGTGCCACCACTTTCGAGTATAATGCCGGGGAGCTGTTTTTT. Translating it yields CATTFEYNAGELFF. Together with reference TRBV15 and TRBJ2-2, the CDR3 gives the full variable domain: DAMVIQNPRYQVTQFGKPVTLSCSQTLNHNVMYWYQQKSSQAPKLLFHYYDKDFNNEADTPDNFQSRRPNTSFCFLDIRSPGLGDTAMYLCATTFEYNAGELFFGEGSRLTVL.

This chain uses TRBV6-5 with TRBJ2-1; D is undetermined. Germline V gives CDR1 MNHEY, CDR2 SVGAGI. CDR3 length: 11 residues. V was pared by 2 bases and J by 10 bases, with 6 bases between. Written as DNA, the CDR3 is TGTGCCAGCAGTTACGTGTCGGAGCAGTTCTTC. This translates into CASSYVSEQFF.

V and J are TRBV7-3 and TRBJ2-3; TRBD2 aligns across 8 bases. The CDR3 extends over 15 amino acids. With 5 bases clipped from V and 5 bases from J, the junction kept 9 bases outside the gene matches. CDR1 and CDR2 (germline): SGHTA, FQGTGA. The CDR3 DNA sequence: TGTGCCAGCAGCAAATATAGCGGGATTCGAGATACGCAGTATTTT. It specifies CASSKYSGIRDTQYF.

The CDR3 region is CAWSGYSGTGSYEQYF. As DNA, the CDR3 is TGTGCCTGGAGTGGGTATTCTGGGACAGGGTCGTACGAGCAGTACTTC. The V call is TRBV30, the J call TRBJ2-7; 9 bases match TRBD1. Germline V gene data show CDR1 as GTSNPN and CDR2 as SVGIG (reference sequence). After removal of 1 base from V and 4 bases from J, the junction contained 11 bases not matched to a gene. This CDR3 comprises 16 residues.

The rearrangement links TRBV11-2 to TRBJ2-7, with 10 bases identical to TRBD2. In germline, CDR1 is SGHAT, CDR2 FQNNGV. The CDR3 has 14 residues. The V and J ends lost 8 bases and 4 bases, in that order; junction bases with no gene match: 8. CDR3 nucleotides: TGTGCCAGCCGTAACCAGCGGGAGGGGTACGAGCAGTACTTC. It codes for CASRNQREGYEQYF.

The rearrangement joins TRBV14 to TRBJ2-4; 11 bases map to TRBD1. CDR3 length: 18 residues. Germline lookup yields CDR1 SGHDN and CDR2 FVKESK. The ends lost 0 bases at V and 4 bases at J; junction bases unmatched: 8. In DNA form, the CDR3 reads TGTGCCAGCAGCCAAGAAAGGACAGGGGGCGCGGTGAAAAACATTCAGTACTTC. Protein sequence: CASSQERTGGAVKNIQYF.

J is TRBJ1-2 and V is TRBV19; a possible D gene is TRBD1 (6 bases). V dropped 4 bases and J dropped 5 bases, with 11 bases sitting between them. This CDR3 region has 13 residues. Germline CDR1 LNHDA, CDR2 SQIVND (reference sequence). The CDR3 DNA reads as TGTGCCAGTAGTACAGGGGATCGGTATGGCTACACCTTC. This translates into CASSTGDRYGYTF.

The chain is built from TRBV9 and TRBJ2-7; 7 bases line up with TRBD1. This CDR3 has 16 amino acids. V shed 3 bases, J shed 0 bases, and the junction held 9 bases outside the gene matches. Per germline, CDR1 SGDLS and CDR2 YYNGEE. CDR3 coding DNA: TGTGCCAGCAGCGCAAGACAGGGTTCGAACTCCTACGAGCAGTACTTC. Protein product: CASSARQGSNSYEQYF.

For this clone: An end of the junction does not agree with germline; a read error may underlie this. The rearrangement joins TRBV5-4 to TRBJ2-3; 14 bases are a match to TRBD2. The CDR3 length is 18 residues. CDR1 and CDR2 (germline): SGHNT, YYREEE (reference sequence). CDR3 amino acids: CAGSPGTSGSLGTDTQYF. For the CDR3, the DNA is TGTGCCGGCAGCCCAGGGACTAGCGGGAGCCTAGGCACAGATACGCAGTATTTT.

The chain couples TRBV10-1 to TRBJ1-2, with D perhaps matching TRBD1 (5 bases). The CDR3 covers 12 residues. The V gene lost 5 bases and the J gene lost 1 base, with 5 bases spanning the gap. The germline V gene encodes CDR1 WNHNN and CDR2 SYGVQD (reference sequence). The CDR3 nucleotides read TGCGCCAGCAGTCAGGGTAACTATGGCTACACCTTC. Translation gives CASSQGNYGYTF.

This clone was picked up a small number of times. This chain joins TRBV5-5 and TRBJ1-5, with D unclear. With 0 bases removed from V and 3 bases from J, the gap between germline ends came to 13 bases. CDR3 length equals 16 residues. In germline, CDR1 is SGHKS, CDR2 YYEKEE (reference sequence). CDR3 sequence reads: CASSLDPHLDNQPQHF. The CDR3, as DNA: TGTGCCAGCAGCTTGGACCCACATCTAGACAATCAGCCCCAGCATTTT.

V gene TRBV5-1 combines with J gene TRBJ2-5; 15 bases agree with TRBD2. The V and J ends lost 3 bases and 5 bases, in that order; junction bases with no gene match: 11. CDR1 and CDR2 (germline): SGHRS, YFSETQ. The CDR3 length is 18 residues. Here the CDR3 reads CASSSLRNGLAGGETQYF. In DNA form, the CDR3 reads TGCGCCAGCAGCTCCCTCCGAAACGGACTAGCGGGGGGGGAGACCCAGTACTTC.

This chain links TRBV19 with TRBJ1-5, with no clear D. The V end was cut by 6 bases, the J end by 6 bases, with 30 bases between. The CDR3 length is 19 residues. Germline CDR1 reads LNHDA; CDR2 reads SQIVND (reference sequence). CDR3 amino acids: CASSYPGKRIPFDGQPQHF. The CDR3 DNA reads TGTGCCAGTAGCTACCCGGGAAAAAGGATTCCCTTCGATGGTCAGCCCCAGCATTTT.

In DNA, the CDR3 is TGTGCCAGCAGCTTAGTGGTTAGCGGGGGGGGCTTCTCCTACGAGCAGTACTTC. Protein sequence: CASSLVVSGGGFSYEQYF. The chain has TRBV7-2 and TRBJ2-7; 11 bases are a match to TRBD2. With 1 base clipped from V and 0 bases from J, the junction kept 8 bases outside the gene matches. Looked up from germline, CDR1 is SGHTA and CDR2 is FQGNSA. The CDR3 is 18 amino acids.

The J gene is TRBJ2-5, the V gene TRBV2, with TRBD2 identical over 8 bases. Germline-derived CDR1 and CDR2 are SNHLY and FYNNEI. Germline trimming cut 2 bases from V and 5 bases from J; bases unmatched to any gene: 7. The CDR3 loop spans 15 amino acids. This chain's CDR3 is CASSELTSGAETQYF. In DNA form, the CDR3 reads TGTGCCAGCAGTGAATTAACTAGCGGAGCGGAGACCCAGTACTTC.

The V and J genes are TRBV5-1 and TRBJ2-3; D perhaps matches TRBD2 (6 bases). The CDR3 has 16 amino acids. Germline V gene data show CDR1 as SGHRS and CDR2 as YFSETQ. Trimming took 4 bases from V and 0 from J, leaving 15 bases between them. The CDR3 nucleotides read TGCGCCAGCAGCCTTACTAGCCTTTTTAGCACAGATACGCAGTATTTT. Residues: CASSLTSLFSTDTQYF.